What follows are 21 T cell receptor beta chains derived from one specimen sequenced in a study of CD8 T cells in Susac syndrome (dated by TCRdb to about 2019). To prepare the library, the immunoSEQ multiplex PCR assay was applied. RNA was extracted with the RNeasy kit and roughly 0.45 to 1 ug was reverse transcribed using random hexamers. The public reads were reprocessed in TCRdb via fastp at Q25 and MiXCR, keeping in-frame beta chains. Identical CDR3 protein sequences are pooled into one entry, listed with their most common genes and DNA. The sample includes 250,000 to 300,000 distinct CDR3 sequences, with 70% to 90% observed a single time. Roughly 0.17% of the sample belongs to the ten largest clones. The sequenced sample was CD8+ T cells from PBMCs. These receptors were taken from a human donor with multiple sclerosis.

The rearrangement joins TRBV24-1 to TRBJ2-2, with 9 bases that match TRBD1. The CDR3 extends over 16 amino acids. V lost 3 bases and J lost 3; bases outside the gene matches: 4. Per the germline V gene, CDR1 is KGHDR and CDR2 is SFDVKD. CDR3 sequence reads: CATSDRGQGYTGELFF. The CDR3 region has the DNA TGTGCCACCAGTGATAGGGGACAGGGCTACACCGGGGAGCTGTTTTTT.

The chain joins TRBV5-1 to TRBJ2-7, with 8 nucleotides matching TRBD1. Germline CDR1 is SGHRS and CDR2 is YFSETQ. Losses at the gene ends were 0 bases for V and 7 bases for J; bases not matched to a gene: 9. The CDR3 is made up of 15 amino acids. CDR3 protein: CASSLVSGGLREQYF. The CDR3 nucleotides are TGCGCCAGCAGCTTGGTCTCAGGGGGCCTGAGAGAGCAGTACTTC.

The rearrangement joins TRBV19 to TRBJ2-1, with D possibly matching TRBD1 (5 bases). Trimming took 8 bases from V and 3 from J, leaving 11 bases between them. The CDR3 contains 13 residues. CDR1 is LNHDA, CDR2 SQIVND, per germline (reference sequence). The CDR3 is CASAVGLYNEQFF. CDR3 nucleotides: TGTGCCAGTGCTGTGGGGCTCTACAATGAGCAGTTCTTC.

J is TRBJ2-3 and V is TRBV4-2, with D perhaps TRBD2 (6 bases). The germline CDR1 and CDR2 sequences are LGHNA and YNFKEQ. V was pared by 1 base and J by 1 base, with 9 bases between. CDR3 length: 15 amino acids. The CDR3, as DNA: TGTGCCAGCAGCCAAGGGGAGGAAGGCACAGATACGCAGTATTTT. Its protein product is CASSQGEEGTDTQYF.

CDR3 nucleotide sequence: TGTGCCTGGAGTGTTCCGGGGGGCATATACGAGCAGTACTTC. As protein: CAWSVPGGIYEQYF. The chain employs TRBV30 and TRBJ2-7; a possible D gene is TRBD2 (7 bases). V was shortened by 0 bases and J by 4 bases, with 13 bases between the two germline ends. The germline V gene encodes CDR1 GTSNPN and CDR2 SVGIG (reference sequence). The CDR3 sequence is 14 residues long.

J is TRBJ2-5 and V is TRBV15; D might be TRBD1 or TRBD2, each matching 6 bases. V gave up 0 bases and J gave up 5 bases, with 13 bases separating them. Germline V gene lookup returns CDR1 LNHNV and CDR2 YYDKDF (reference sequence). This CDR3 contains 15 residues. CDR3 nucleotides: TGTGCCACCAGCAGAGATTTGGGGGGCGGTGAGACCCAGTACTTC. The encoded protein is CATSRDLGGGETQYF. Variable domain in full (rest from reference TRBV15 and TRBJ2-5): DAMVIQNPRYQVTQFGKPVTLSCSQTLNHNVMYWYQQKSSQAPKLLFHYYDKDFNNEADTPDNFQSRRPNTSFCFLDIRSPGLGDTAMYLCATSRDLGGGETQYFGPGTRLLVL.

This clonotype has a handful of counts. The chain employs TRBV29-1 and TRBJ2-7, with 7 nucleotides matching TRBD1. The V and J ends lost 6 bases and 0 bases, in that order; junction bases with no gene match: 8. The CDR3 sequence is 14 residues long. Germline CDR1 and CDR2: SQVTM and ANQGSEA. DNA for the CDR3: TGCAGCGTACCTTCGGGGACAGCCTCCTACGAGCAGTACTTC. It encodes CSVPSGTASYEQYF.

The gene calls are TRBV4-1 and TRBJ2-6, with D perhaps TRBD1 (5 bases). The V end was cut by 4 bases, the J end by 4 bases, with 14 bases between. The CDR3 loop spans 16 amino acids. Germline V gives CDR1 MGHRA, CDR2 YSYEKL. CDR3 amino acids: CASSRDSDGGANVLTF. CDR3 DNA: TGCGCCAGCAGCCGCGACAGCGACGGCGGGGCCAACGTCCTGACTTTC.

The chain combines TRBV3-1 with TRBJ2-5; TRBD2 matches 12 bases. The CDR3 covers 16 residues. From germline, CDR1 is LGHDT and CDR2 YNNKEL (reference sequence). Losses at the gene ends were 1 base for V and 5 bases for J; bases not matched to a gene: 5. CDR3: CASSQGLAGDVETQYF. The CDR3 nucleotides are TGTGCCAGCAGCCAAGGACTAGCGGGAGACGTGGAGACCCAGTACTTC.

The CDR3 DNA follows: TGTGCCAGCAGCCACGGACTAGCGGGAGGTGATGAGCAGTTCTTC. This translates into CASSHGLAGGDEQFF. This chain connects TRBV7-3 to TRBJ2-1; 14 positions match TRBD2. Germline loops: CDR1 SGHTA, CDR2 FQGTGA. The CDR3 length is 15 residues. Germline trimming cut 5 bases from V and 8 bases from J; bases unmatched to any gene: 5.

The CDR3 here is CSARGNRDTNTEAFF. The CDR3 DNA reads as TGCAGTGCTAGAGGAAATCGGGACACCAACACTGAAGCTTTCTTT. The genes are TRBV20-1 and TRBJ1-1; D is perhaps TRBD1 (6 bases). The CDR3 consists of 15 residues. Trimming removed 1 base at V and 2 bases at J, with 14 bases between. Germline loops: CDR1 DFQATT, CDR2 SNEGSKA (reference sequence).

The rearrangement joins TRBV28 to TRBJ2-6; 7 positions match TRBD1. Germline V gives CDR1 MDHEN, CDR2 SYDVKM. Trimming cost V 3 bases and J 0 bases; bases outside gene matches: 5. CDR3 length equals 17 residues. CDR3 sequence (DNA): TGTGCCAGCAGTTTTAGGGGGCTTAGCTCTGGGGCCAACGTCCTGACTTTC. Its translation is CASSFRGLSSGANVLTF.

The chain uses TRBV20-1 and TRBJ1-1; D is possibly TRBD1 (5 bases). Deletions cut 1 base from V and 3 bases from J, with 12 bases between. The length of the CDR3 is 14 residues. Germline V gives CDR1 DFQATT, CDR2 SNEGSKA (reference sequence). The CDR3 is CSARGGARDTEAFF. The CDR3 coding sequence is TGCAGTGCTAGAGGAGGGGCGAGGGACACTGAAGCTTTCTTT.

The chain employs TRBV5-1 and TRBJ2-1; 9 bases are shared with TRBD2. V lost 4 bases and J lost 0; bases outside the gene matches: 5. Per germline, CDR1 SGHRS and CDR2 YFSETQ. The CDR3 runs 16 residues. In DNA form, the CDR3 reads TGCGCCAGCAGCCGAGGACTAGCGAGCTCCTACAATGAGCAGTTCTTC. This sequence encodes CASSRGLASSYNEQFF.

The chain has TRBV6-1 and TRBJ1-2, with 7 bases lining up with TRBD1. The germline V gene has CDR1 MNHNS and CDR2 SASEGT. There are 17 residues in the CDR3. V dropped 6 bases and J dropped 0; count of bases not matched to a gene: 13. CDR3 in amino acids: CASSPRTGPHSNYGYTF. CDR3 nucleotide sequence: TGTGCCAGCAGCCCGAGGACAGGCCCTCATTCTAACTATGGCTACACCTTC.

As DNA, the CDR3 is TGCAGCGCACAGGGGGCCGCCTACGAGCAGTACTTC. Translation gives CSAQGAAYEQYF. J is TRBJ2-7 and V is TRBV29-1, with 9 positions matching TRBD1. CDR3 length: 12 residues. Germline CDR1 and CDR2: SQVTM and ANQGSEA. V lost 7 bases to trimming and J lost 2 bases; unmatched junction nucleotides: 3.

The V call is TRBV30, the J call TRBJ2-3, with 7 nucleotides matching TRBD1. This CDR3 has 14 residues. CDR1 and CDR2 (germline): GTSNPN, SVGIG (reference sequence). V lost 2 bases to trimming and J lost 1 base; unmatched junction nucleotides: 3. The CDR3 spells CAWSPGQGTDTQYF. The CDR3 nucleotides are TGTGCCTGGAGTCCCGGACAGGGCACAGATACGCAGTATTTT.

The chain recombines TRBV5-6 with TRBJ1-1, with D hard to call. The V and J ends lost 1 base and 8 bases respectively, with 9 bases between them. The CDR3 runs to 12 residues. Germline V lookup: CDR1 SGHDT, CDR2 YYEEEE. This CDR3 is CASSLNGREAFF. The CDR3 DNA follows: TGTGCCAGCAGCTTGAACGGTAGGGAAGCTTTCTTT.

The CDR3 bases are TGTGCCACCAGCAGTAGGACCAATGAAGCTTTCTTT. Protein: CATSSRTNEAFF. The rearrangement joins TRBV15 to TRBJ1-1; D unresolved. Per germline, CDR1 LNHNV and CDR2 YYDKDF (reference sequence). The CDR3 runs 12 residues. Between the trimmed V and J ends, which lost 3 bases and 7 bases, there was a span of 9 bases.

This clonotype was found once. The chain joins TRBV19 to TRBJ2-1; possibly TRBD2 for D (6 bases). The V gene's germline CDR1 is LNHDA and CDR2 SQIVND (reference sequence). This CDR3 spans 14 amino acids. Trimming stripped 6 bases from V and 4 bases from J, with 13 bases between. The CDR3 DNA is TGTGCCAGTAGAGGGCTAGCGCTATACAATGAGCAGTTCTTC. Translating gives CASRGLALYNEQFF.

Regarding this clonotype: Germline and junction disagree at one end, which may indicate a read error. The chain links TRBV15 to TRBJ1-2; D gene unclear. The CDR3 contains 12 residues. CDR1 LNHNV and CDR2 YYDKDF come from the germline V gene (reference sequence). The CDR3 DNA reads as TGTGCCACCAGTAGAGAGAGGGCTGGCTACACCTTC. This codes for CATSRERAGYTF.